One and the same sample provided the 3 T cell receptor beta chains below, sequenced in a study of vaccination and CD4 T cells after COVID-19. This sample's treatment: roughly 10-day PBMC culture with coronavirus spike peptide pools or control peptides (ViraFEST assay). Sequencing of the DNA from cultured CD4+ T cells was carried out with the Oncomine TCR Beta short-read assay. TCRdb reprocessed the PCR reads with MiXCR, giving one entry per CDR3 protein. This sample has over 15,000 distinct CDR3 sequences, with approximately 45% found just once. For these receptors, no antigen is known. Sequencing was performed on CD4+ T cells from blood, cultured in vitro, taken after SARS-CoV-2 vaccination. These receptors were taken from a human donor who had recovered from COVID-19.

The table lists this clonotype with a few counts. This sequence joins TRBV20-1 and TRBJ2-5; D is unclear. The CDR3 is 10 amino acids. Germline assignment: CDR1 DFQATT and CDR2 SNEGSKA (reference sequence). V was cut by 3 bases and J by 6 bases, with 5 bases left in between. The CDR3 loop is CSASRKTQYF. The CDR3 nucleotides read TGCAGTGCTAGCAGAAAGACCCAGTACTTC.

The chain links TRBV6-1 to TRBJ2-3; no reliable D call. Trimming removed 1 base at V and 0 bases at J, with 8 bases between. From germline, CDR1 is MNHNS and CDR2 SASEGT. CDR3 length equals 15 residues. The DNA of the CDR3 is TGTGCCAGCAGTGAAGGCAGAACTAGCACAGATACGCAGTATTTT. Its translation: CASSEGRTSTDTQYF.

The CDR3 DNA reads TGTGCCAGCAGGCTAGCGGGCGGAACCTACGAGCAGTACTTC. Translation gives CASRLAGGTYEQYF. V is TRBV28 and J is TRBJ2-7, with TRBD2 identical over 8 bases. Losses at the gene ends were 6 bases for V and 2 bases for J; bases not matched to a gene: 6. The CDR3 sequence is 14 residues long. In germline, CDR1 is MDHEN, CDR2 SYDVKM.